The rows below give T cell receptor beta chains drawn from one sample of a study of cytomegalovirus exposure and HLA in healthy donors. Only in-frame clones appear in the TCRdb table, and some are missing; sequencing was by immunoSEQ multiplex PCR. In the table there are some 150,000 clones, about 80% of which are singletons. Sequenced material: PBMCs. The receptors originated from a man aged 40-49 years in good health and CMV-seropositive. Each CDR3 is given with its conserved first and last residue. A D gene is named only where the DNA matches it firmly. Size values are once, few and many counts, or a class for expanded clones, and some rows have none.

abundance,j_gene,v_gene,d_gene,len,CDR3nt,CDR3aa
NA,TRBJ1-2,TRBV10-3,TRBD1,15,TGTGCCATCAGTCCGCCGGGACAGGGACCCTATGGCTACACCTTC,CAISPPGQGPYGYTF
NA,TRBJ2-5,TRBV30,NA,14,TGTGCCTGGAGTGTATCTGCTGGGGGGGAGACCCAGTACTTC,CAWSVSAGGETQYF
NA,TRBJ1-2,TRBV7-9,NA,13,TGTGCCAGCAGCTCGCTGGACCGGGGTGGCTACACCTTC,CASSSLDRGGYTF
NA,TRBJ2-7,TRBV18,TRBD1,14,TGTGCCAGCTCACTAGGGACAGGGGGCTACGAGCAGTACTTC,CASSLGTGGYEQYF
NA,TRBJ1-4,TRBV6-1,NA,14,TGTGCCAGCAGTTGGACAGACTCTAATGAAAAACTGTTTTTT,CASSWTDSNEKLFF
NA,TRBJ1-1,TRBV19,NA,14,TGTGCCAGTAGTATCCCCCGGCAGGACACTGAAGCTTTCTTT,CASSIPRQDTEAFF
NA,TRBJ1-1,TRBV7-8,NA,13,TGTGCCAGCAGCCCACAGGCGAACACTGAAGCTTTCTTT,CASSPQANTEAFF
NA,TRBJ2-5,TRBV11-2,NA,15,TGTGCCAGCAGCCGACTGTCAGGGGAGGGCGAGACCCAGTACTTC,CASSRLSGEGETQYF
NA,TRBJ2-1,TRBV5-1,TRBD1,15,TGCGCCAGCAGCTTACAGGGGGCTGAAAACAATGAGCAGTTCTTC,CASSLQGAENNEQFF
NA,TRBJ2-7,TRBV5-6,TRBD2,16,TGTGCCAGCAGCAGGGGTCTTGCGCGGGGGGGTGGCGAGCAGTACTTC,CASSRGLARGGGEQYF
once,TRBJ2-1,TRBV5-1,NA,18,TGCGCCAGCAGCTTTCGGGGGATGCATCGAACCACCTACAATGAGCAGTTCTTC,CASSFRGMHRTTYNEQFF
few,TRBJ2-7,TRBV19,TRBD1,15,TGTGCCAGTAGCCGCTGGCAGGGGGCATCCTACGAGCAGTACTTC,CASSRWQGASYEQYF
once,TRBJ1-1,TRBV19,NA,13,TGTGCCAGTATACCGCAGGAAAACACTGAAGCTTTCTTT,CASIPQENTEAFF
NA,TRBJ1-2,TRBV29-1,NA,13,TGCAGCGGTGTGGGGAGTTCTAACTATGGCTACACCTTC,CSGVGSSNYGYTF
NA,TRBJ2-2,TRBV6-5,TRBD1,15,TGTGCCAGCAGTAAGGGACAGACGACCGGGGATAAACTGTTTTTT,CASSKGQTTGDKLFF
NA,TRBJ1-1,TRBV2,TRBD1,12,TGTGCCAGCAGAGCGACAGGGTATGAAGCTTTCTTT,CASRATGYEAFF